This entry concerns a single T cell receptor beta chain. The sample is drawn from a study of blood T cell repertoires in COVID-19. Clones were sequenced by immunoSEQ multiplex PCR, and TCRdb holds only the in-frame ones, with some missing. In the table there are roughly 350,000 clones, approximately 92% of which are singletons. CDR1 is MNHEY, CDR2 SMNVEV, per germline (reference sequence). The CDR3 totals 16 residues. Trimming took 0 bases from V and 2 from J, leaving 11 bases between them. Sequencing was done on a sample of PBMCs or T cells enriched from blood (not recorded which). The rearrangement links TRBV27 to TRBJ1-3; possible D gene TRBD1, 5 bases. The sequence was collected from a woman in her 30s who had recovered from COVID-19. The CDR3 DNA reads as TGTGCCAGCAGTTTATCCGCCCAGGGAACTGGAAACACCATATATTTT. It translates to CASSLSAQGTGNTIYF.